The clone carrying this T cell receptor (beta chain) was seen a handful of times. Antigen specificity is unknown. V was cut by 4 bases and J by 7 bases, with 15 bases left in between. CDR3 length: 13 amino acids. Germline V gene data show CDR1 as SGHRS and CDR2 as YFSETQ. MiXCR, run by TCRdb on the reads, gives a single entry per CDR3 protein. The table has approximately 100,000 distinct CDR3 sequences, 29% seen once. The data belong to a study of T cell repertoires in cytomegalovirus infection. Study-wide findings and caveats: There were HLA-C-restricted CMV-specific TCR beta clonotypes dominating the ex vivo response.

The chain is built from TRBV5-1 and TRBJ2-7; D is perhaps TRBD1 (7 bases). The specimen comprised CD8+ T cells from cultured PBMCs, sampled from culture after CMV antigen stimulation. The sequence was collected from a human donor in good health (CMV status not recorded). Some clones in this sample may be carry-over from other donors' samples. This CDR3 is CASSAGTEGEQYF. The CDR3 DNA reads as TGCGCCAGCAGCGCGGGGACAGAAGGTGAGCAGTACTTC.